Listed here are 12 T cell receptor beta chains from one sample, sequenced in a study of memory CD4+ T cells and cytomegalovirus serostatus. Assay: immunoSEQ multiplex PCR; the TCRdb copy retains only in-frame clones and omits some. The data hold 56,000 or so clones, with more than 75% observed a single time. Single viable CD3+CD4+CD8-CD45RO+ cells were sorted as the memory CD4+ T cells. The sequenced sample was memory CD4+ T cells from blood. These receptors originate from an adult in good health and CMV-seronegative.

CDR3 sequence reads: CASSDGGYEQYF. CDR3 coding DNA: TGTGCCAGCAGTGATGGTGGCTACGAGCAGTACTTC. V usage is TRBV6-5 and J usage is TRBJ2-7, with D uncertain. In germline, CDR1 is MNHEY, CDR2 SVGAGI. The CDR3 is 12 residues long. Trimming shortened V by 5 bases and J by 3 bases, and 8 bases separated the two germline ends.

The V call is TRBV4-3, the J call TRBJ2-7, with 10 bases that match TRBD2. CDR1 is LGHNA, CDR2 YSLEER, per germline. The CDR3 is 18 residues long. J gave up 0 bases and V 1 base, and 9 bases lay outside the gene matches. DNA for the CDR3: TGCGCCAGCAGCCAAGGAATAGCGGGGGGCCTATCCTCCTACGAGCAGTACTTC. Amino acid sequence: CASSQGIAGGLSSYEQYF.

The chain links TRBV5-6 to TRBJ1-1, with 11 bases lining up with TRBD1. V shed 1 base, J shed 4 bases, and the junction held 6 bases outside the gene matches. There are 16 residues in the CDR3. Looked up from germline, CDR1 is SGHDT and CDR2 is YYEEEE. CDR3 protein: CASSLLGTGGSTEAFF. CDR3 in DNA: TGTGCCAGCAGCTTGCTTGGGACAGGGGGTAGCACTGAAGCTTTCTTT.

The rearrangement joins TRBV6-1 to TRBJ2-3; possibly TRBD1 for D (5 bases). CDR3 length: 15 amino acids. CDR1 is MNHNS, CDR2 SASEGT, per germline. V was trimmed by 3 bases and J by 3 bases, leaving 13 bases between them. The CDR3 here is CASSEGQGFTDTQYF. In nucleotides, the CDR3 is TGTGCCAGCAGTGAGGGGCAGGGATTTACAGATACGCAGTATTTT.

The chain couples TRBV7-8 to TRBJ1-1; perhaps TRBD1 as D (6 bases). The CDR3 has 15 amino acids. The V end was cut by 5 bases, the J end by 3 bases, with 16 bases between. The germline CDR1 and CDR2 sequences are SGHVS and FQNEAQ. CDR3 bases: TGTGCCAGCAGCCTTGGGGAGGGGGTCGACACTGAAGCTTTCTTT. Its protein is CASSLGEGVDTEAFF.

The V call is TRBV12-5, the J call TRBJ1-1; no definite D call. There are 15 residues in the CDR3. The V end lost 5 bases, the J end lost 3 bases, and 16 bases lay between the germline ends. CDR1 is LGHNT and CDR2 is FRNRAP in the germline V gene. Here the CDR3 DNA reads TGTGCTAGTGGTCCGCGGGCGTTGACGGACACTGAAGCTTTCTTT. This sequence encodes CASGPRALTDTEAFF.

The chain uses TRBV19 and TRBJ1-5, with 8 bases aligning to TRBD1. Germline CDR1 and CDR2: LNHDA and SQIVND (reference sequence). Losses at the gene ends were 2 bases for V and 7 bases for J; bases not matched to a gene: 4. The CDR3 is 14 amino acids. For the CDR3, the DNA is TGTGCCAGTAGTATACCCTACAGGGGGCAGCCCCAGCATTTT. Its translation: CASSIPYRGQPQHF.

The chain recombines TRBV5-6 with TRBJ2-7; 12 bases map to TRBD1. The V segment lost 2 bases and the J segment 3 bases; nucleotides outside the gene matches: 6. The CDR3 runs 16 residues. Germline assignment: CDR1 SGHDT and CDR2 YYEEEE. The CDR3 nucleotides are TGTGCCAGCAGCTTAGGGACAGGGGGCCATGGCTACGAGCAGTACTTC. Its translation is CASSLGTGGHGYEQYF.

In regard to this clone: No conserved phenylalanine or tryptophan is present at the end of the CDR3, so a read error is the likely explanation. No DNA is shown, since the ends of the CDR3 on it are uncertain; the CDR3 is the one TCRdb lists. This chain uses TRBV12-2 with TRBJ1-4. TRBV12-2 is a recognized pseudogene. The CDR3 adds up to 12 amino acids, both ends counted. This chain's CDR3 is CASPLGRRRPWD.

The V gene is TRBV6-1, the J gene TRBJ1-4; D remains unclear. V gave up 4 bases and J gave up 7 bases, with 13 bases separating them. The V gene's germline CDR1 is MNHNS and CDR2 SASEGT. The CDR3 loop spans 14 amino acids. For the CDR3, the DNA is TGTGCCAGCAGTGGTGAAGGGTTCTTTGAAAAACTGTTTTTT. As protein: CASSGEGFFEKLFF.

This sequence joins TRBV2 and TRBJ2-3, with 9 positions matching TRBD1. The CDR3 is 19 amino acids. Germline assignment: CDR1 SNHLY and CDR2 FYNNEI. V lost 6 bases to trimming and J lost 2 bases; unmatched junction nucleotides: 18. The CDR3 spells CASSPPLLTGGRITDTQYF. DNA of the CDR3: TGTGCCAGCAGCCCCCCCCTCCTGACAGGGGGTCGGATCACAGATACGCAGTATTTT.

The V call is TRBV19, the J call TRBJ1-5; D perhaps matches TRBD1 (6 bases). The CDR3 totals 15 residues. Germline CDR1 LNHDA, CDR2 SQIVND (reference sequence). Trimming took 5 bases from V and 2 from J, leaving 13 bases between them. As DNA, the CDR3 is TGTGCCAGTAGTGAAACAGGGAGACGCAATCAGCCCCAGCATTTT. This gives the protein CASSETGRRNQPQHF.